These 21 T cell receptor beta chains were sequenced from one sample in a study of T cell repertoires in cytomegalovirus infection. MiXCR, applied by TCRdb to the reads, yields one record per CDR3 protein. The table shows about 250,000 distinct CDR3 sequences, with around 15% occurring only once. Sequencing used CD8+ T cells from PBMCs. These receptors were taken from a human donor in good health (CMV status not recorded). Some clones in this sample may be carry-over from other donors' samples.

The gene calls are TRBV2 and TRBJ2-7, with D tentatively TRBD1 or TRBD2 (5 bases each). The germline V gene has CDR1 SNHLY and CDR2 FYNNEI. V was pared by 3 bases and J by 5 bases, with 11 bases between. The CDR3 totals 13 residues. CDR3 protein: CASSDWGLNEQYF. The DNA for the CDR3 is TGTGCCAGCAGTGATTGGGGGTTGAACGAGCAGTACTTC.

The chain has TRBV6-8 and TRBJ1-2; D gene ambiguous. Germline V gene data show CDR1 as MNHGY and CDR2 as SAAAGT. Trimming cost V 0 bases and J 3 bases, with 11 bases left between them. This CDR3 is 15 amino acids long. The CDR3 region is CASSYSKGKDYGYTF. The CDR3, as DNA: TGTGCCAGCAGTTACTCGAAAGGGAAGGACTATGGCTACACCTTC.

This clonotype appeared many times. The CDR3 loop is CASSFSPGTEHIYGYTF. The DNA of the CDR3 is TGTGCCAGCAGCTTTTCTCCCGGGACGGAACACATCTATGGCTACACCTTC. This rearrangement joins TRBV7-2 to TRBJ1-2; maybe TRBD1 (5 bases). The CDR3 is 17 residues long. Germline values: CDR1 SGHTA, CDR2 FQGNSA. With 3 bases removed from V and 4 bases from J, the gap between germline ends came to 21 bases. Full variable domain (missing parts from reference TRBV7-2 and TRBJ1-2): GAGVSQSPSNKVTEKGKDVELRCDPISGHTALYWYRQSLGQGLEFLIYFQGNSAPDKSGLPSDRFSAERTGGSVSTLTIQRTQQEDSAVYLCASSFSPGTEHIYGYTFGSGTRLTVV.

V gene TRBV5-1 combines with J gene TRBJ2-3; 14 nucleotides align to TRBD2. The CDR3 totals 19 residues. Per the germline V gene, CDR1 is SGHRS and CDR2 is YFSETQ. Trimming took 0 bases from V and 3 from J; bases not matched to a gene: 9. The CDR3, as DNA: TGCGCCAGCAGCTTGGGACTAGCGGGGGGGGTCCTTCGAACAGATACGCAGTATTTT. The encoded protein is CASSLGLAGGVLRTDTQYF.

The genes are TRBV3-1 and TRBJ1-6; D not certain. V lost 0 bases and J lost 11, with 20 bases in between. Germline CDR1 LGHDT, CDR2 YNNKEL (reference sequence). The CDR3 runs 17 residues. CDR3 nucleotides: TGTGCCAGCAGCCAAGATCCTGGCAGGTTCGATGGGGCACCCCTCCACTTT. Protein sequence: CASSQDPGRFDGAPLHF.

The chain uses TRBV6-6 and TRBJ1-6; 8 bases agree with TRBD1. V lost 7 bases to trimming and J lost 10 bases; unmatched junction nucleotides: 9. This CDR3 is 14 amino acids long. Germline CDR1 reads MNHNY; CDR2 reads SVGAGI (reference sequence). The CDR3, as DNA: TGTGCCAGCACCTTCGGACAGGGCGAATCACCCCTCCACTTT. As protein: CASTFGQGESPLHF.

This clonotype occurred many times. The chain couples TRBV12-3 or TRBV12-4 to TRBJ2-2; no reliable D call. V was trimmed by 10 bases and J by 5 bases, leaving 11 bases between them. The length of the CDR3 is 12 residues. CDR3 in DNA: TGTGCCATTATGGCAGCAACCGGGGAGCTGTTTTTT. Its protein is CAIMAATGELFF.

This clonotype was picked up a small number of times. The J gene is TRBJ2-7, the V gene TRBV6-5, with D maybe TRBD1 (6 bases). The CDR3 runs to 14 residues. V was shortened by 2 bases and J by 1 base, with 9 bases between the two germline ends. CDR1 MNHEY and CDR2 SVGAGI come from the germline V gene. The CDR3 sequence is CASSYSQGSYEQYF. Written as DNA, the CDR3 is TGTGCCAGCAGTTACAGTCAGGGGTCCTACGAGCAGTACTTC.

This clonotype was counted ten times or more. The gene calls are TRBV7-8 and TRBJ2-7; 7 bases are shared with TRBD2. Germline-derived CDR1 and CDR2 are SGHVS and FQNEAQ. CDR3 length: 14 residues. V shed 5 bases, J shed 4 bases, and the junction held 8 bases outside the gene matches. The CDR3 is CASSESGVEYEQYF. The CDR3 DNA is TGTGCCAGCAGCGAAAGCGGGGTCGAGTACGAGCAGTACTTC.

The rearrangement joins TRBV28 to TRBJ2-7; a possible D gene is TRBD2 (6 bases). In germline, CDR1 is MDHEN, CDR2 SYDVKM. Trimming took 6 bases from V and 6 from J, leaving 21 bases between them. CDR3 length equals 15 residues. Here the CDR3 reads CASRRTGAGPGEQYF. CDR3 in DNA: TGTGCCAGCAGACGAACGGGAGCCGGCCCTGGCGAGCAGTACTTC.

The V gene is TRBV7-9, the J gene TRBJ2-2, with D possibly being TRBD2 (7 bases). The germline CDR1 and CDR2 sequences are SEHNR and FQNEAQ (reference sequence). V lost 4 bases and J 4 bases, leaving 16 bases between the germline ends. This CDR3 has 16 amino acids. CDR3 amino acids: CASSSFVGGPTGELFF. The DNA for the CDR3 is TGTGCCAGCAGCTCCTTTGTGGGGGGGCCCACCGGGGAGCTGTTTTTT. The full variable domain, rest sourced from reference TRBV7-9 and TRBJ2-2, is DTGVSQNPRHKITKRGQNVTFRCDPISEHNRLYWYRQTLGQGPEFLTYFQNEAQLEKSRLLSDRFSAERPKGSFSTLEIQRTEQGDSAMYLCASSSFVGGPTGELFFGEGSRLTVL.

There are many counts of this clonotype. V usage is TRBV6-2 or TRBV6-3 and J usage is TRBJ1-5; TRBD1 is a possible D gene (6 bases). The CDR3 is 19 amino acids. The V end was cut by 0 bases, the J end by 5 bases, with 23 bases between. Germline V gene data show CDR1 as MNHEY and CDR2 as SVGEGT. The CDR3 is CASSYSRGLGAEDYQPQHF. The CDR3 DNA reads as TGTGCCAGCAGTTACTCACGAGGCCTGGGGGCGGAAGATTATCAGCCCCAGCATTTT.

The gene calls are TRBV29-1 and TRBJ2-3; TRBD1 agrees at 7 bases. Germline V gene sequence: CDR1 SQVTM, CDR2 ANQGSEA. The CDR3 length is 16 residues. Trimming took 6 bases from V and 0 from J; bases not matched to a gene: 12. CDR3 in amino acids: CSVDSLRDRSTDTQYF. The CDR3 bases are TGCAGCGTAGACAGCCTCAGGGACAGAAGCACAGATACGCAGTATTTT.

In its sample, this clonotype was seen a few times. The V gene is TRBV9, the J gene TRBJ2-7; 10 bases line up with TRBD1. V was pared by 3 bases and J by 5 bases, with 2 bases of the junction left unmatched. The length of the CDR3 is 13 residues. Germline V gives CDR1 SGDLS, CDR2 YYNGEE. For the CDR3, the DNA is TGTGCCAGCAGCGGGACAGGGGGAAACGAGCAGTACTTC. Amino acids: CASSGTGGNEQYF.

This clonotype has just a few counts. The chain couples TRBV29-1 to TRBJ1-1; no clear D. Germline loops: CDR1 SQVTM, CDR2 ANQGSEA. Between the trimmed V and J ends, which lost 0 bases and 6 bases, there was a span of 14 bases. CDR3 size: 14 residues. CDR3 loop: CSVEDAREFSEAFF. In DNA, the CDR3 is TGCAGCGTTGAAGACGCTCGGGAGTTTTCTGAAGCTTTCTTT.

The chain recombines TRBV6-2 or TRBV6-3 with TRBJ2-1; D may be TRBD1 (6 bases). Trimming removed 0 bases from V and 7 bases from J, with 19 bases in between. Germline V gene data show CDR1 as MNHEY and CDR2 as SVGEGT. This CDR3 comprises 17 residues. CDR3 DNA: TGTGCCAGCAGTTACTCGGCGACAGGAATATCATGGAATGAGCAGTTCTTC. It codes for CASSYSATGISWNEQFF.

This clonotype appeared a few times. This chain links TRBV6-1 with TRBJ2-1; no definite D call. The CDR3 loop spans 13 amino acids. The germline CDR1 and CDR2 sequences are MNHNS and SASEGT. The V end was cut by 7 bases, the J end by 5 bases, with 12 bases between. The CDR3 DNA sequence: TGTGCCAGCACCCGGGCCAGGCACAATGAGCAGTTCTTC. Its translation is CASTRARHNEQFF.

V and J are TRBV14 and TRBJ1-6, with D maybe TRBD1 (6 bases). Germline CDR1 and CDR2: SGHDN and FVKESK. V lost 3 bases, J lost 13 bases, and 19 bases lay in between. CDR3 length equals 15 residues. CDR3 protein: CASSQRGTISSPLHF. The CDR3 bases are TGTGCCAGCAGCCAGAGGGGGACAATAAGCTCTCCCCTCCACTTT.

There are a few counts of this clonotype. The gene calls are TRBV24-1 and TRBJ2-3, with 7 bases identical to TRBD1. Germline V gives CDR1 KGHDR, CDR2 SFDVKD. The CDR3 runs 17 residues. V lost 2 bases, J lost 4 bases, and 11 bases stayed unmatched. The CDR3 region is CATSDSILGGLADTQYF. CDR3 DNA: TGTGCCACCAGTGATTCCATCCTAGGGGGCCTCGCAGATACGCAGTATTTT.

The CDR3 DNA reads TGTGCCACCAGCAGCAGCAGGGTACGTACAGATACGCAGTATTTT. Protein sequence: CATSSSRVRTDTQYF. The chain joins TRBV15 to TRBJ2-3, with a tentative D call TRBD1 (5 bases). The germline CDR1 and CDR2 sequences are LNHNV and YYDKDF (reference sequence). With 3 bases removed from V and 3 bases from J, the gap between germline ends came to 13 bases. The CDR3 extends over 15 amino acids.

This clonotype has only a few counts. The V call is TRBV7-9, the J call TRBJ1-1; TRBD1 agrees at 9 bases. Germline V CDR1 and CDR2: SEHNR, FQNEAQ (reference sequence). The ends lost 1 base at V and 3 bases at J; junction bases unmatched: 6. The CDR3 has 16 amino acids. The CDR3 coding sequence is TGTGCCAGCAGCTTAGGTCGACAGGGGGGGGACACTGAAGCTTTCTTT. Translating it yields CASSLGRQGGDTEAFF.